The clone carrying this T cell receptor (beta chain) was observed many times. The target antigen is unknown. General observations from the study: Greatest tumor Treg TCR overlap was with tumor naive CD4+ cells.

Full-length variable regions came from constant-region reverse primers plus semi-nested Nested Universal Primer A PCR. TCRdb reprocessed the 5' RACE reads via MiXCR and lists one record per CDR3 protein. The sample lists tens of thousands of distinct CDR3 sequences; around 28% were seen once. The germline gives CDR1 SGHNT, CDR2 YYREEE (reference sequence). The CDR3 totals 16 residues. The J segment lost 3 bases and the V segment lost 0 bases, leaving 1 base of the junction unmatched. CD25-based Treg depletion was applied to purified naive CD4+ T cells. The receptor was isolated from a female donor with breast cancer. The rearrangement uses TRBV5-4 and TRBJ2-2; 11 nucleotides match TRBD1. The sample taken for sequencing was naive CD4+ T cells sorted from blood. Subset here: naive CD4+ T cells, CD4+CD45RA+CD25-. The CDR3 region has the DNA TGTGCCAGCAGCTTGGGGGACAGGGGGTACACCGGGGAGCTGTTTTTT. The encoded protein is CASSLGDRGYTGELFF.